These 9 T cell receptor beta chains originate from one sample sequenced in a study of T cell responses to AZD1222 COVID-19 vaccine. Repertoires were generated with immunoSEQ multiplex PCR, while TCRdb's copy carries only in-frame clones and drops some. Seen here are approximately 200,000 clones, around 88% observed once, and the top ten hold 6% to 8.5%. The sequencing used peripheral blood, collected on day 0 of AZD1222 vaccination. All receptors come from an adult in good health.

The V gene is TRBV5-6, the J gene TRBJ2-3; D possibly matches TRBD1 or TRBD2 (6 bases each). Germline loops: CDR1 SGHDT, CDR2 YYEEEE. V lost 4 bases and J 0 bases, leaving 15 bases between the germline ends. This CDR3 region has 16 residues. CDR3 amino acids: CASSPIGGRSTDTQYF. CDR3 DNA sequence: TGTGCCAGCAGCCCAATAGGGGGGCGGAGCACAGATACGCAGTATTTT.

The chain links TRBV2 to TRBJ1-6; the D gene is possibly TRBD1 (5 bases). CDR1 SNHLY and CDR2 FYNNEI come from the germline V gene. This CDR3 is 13 amino acids long. Trimming pared 9 bases from V and 8 bases from J, leaving 14 bases between. The CDR3 region has the DNA TGTGCCAGTACGGACATTTCCGATTCACCCCTCCACTTT. Translated: CASTDISDSPLHF.

The CDR3 DNA follows: TGTGCCAGCTCACCACTGGGTGGCACTAATGAAAAACTGTTTTTT. Protein sequence: CASSPLGGTNEKLFF. The chain combines TRBV18 with TRBJ1-4; D is unclear. Trimming took off 1 base at V and 2 bases at J, with 8 bases between the two ends. This CDR3 has 15 residues. Germline CDR1 is KGHSH and CDR2 is LQKENI.

Only a few counts were recorded for this clone. V and J are TRBV27 and TRBJ1-6, with D perhaps matching TRBD1 (6 bases). Germline V gene sequence: CDR1 MNHEY, CDR2 SMNVEV (reference sequence). V was shortened by 3 bases and J by 1 base, with 13 bases between the two germline ends. This CDR3 has 17 residues. CDR3 nucleotide sequence: TGTGCCAGCAGTTTGGGTGGGGGCAGATCCTATAATTCACCCCTCCACTTT. As protein: CASSLGGGRSYNSPLHF.

The chain couples TRBV6-5 to TRBJ2-7; no clear D gene. V was cut by 7 bases and J by 0 bases, with 13 bases left in between. Per germline, CDR1 MNHEY and CDR2 SVGAGI. This CDR3 is 14 amino acids long. CDR3 in DNA: TGTGCCAGCACCCGTCGTGGCCGCTCCTACGAGCAGTACTTC. This translates into CASTRRGRSYEQYF.

The V call is TRBV19, the J call TRBJ1-2; 9 bases match TRBD1. Per germline, CDR1 LNHDA and CDR2 SQIVND (reference sequence). The CDR3 totals 14 residues. J was trimmed by 4 bases and V by 3 bases; bases with no gene match: 3. CDR3: CASSITQGAYGYTF. The CDR3 DNA reads TGTGCCAGTAGTATCACACAGGGGGCCTATGGCTACACCTTC.

About this clone itself: Other nucleotide sequences from this sample produce the same CDR3. The chain combines TRBV6-5 with TRBJ1-1; D uncertain. Trimming pared 6 bases from V and 4 bases from J, leaving 12 bases between. Germline V gives CDR1 MNHEY, CDR2 SVGAGI. The CDR3 has 13 residues. The CDR3 DNA is TGTGCCAGCAGCCTAGGTACTGGCACTGAAGCTTTCTTT. Translating it yields CASSLGTGTEAFF.

In this sample, this clone turned up a few times. V and J are TRBV21-1 and TRBJ1-5; the tabulated D call, TRBD1, remains unverified against the DNA. TRBV21-1 is reported as a pseudogene. CDR3 length: 12 residues. CDR3 coding DNA: TGTGCCAGCAGGGACAGGGATCAGCCCCAGCATTTT. It specifies CASRDRDQPQHF.

The gene calls are TRBV5-1 and TRBJ2-5, with 8 bases fitting TRBD1. Trimming removed 3 bases from V and 2 bases from J; junction bases left unmatched: 0. Germline V CDR1 and CDR2: SGHRS, YFSETQ. The CDR3 covers 13 residues. The CDR3 here is CASSYRGQETQYF. CDR3 coding DNA: TGCGCCAGCAGCTACAGGGGGCAAGAGACCCAGTACTTC.